This T cell receptor (beta chain) emerged from a study of blood T cell repertoires in COVID-19. Sequencing was performed with immunoSEQ multiplex PCR; in TCRdb, only in-frame clones are kept and a portion is missing. The table has roughly 400,000 clones, roughly 91% seen once. Recruits, aged about 18 to 90 years, lived in 20 to 30 US areas. Symptom resolution, clearance, or two negative PCRs marked the recovered donors of Cohort 3. The V gene end was trimmed by 5 bases and the J gene end by 0 bases; junction bases not matched to a gene: 15. The CDR3 sequence is 19 residues long. Germline V lookup: CDR1 MNHEY, CDR2 SMNVEV (reference sequence).

The TCR was taken from a man between 18 and 35 years old who had recovered from COVID-19. Sequencing input: PBMCs or T cells enriched from blood (not recorded which). The genes are TRBV27 and TRBJ2-3, with TRBD2 identical over 9 bases. CDR3 loop: CASSLCLAGTLCSTDTQYF. CDR3 in DNA: TGTGCCAGCAGTCTTTGTCTAGCGGGAACTTTGTGCAGCACAGATACGCAGTATTTT.